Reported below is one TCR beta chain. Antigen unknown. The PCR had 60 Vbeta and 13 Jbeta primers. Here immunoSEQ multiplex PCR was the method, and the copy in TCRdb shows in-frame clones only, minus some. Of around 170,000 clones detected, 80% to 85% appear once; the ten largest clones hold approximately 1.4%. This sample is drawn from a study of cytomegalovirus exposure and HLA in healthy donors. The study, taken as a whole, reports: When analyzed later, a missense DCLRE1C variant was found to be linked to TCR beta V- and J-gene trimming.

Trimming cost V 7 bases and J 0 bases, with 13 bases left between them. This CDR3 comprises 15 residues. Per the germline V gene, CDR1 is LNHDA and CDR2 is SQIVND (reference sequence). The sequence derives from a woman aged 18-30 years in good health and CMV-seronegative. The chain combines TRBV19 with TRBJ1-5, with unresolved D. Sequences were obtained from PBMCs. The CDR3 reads CASKVTQASNQPQHF. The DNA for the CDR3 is TGTGCCAGTAAGGTCACTCAGGCTAGCAATCAGCCCCAGCATTTT. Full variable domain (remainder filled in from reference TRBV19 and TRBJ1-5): DGGITQSPKYLFRKEGQNVTLSCEQNLNHDAMYWYRQDPGQGLRLIYYSQIVNDFQKGDIAEGYSVSREKKESFPLTVTSAQKNPTAFYLCASKVTQASNQPQHFGDGTRLSIL.